This entry lists 19 T cell receptor beta chains sequenced from one sample in a study of cytomegalovirus exposure and HLA in healthy donors. Primers: 60 Vbeta forward and 13 Jbeta reverse. Assay used: immunoSEQ multiplex PCR; TCRdb lists only in-frame clones, some missing. The sample yields 90,000 to 140,000 clones, around 63% seen once. Source material: PBMCs. The receptors were gathered from a man aged 25 to 40 in good health and CMV-seronegative.

The genes are TRBV5-1 and TRBJ2-5, with 11 bases matching TRBD1. The CDR3 is 15 residues long. CDR1 and CDR2 (germline): SGHRS, YFSETQ. V lost 7 bases, J lost 4 bases, and 9 bases stayed unmatched. Here the CDR3 reads CASRLRGQGGETQYF. In DNA, the CDR3 is TGCGCCAGCCGCCTTAGGGGACAGGGGGGAGAGACCCAGTACTTC.

This chain joins TRBV30 and TRBJ1-2; 7 bases align to TRBD1. The ends lost 3 bases at V and 2 bases at J; junction bases unmatched: 9. CDR1 is GTSNPN and CDR2 is SVGIG in the germline V gene (reference sequence). The CDR3 is 15 amino acids. The CDR3 sequence is CAWSHFRGRNYGYTF. DNA for the CDR3: TGTGCCTGGAGCCACTTCAGGGGGAGGAACTATGGCTACACCTTC.

The rearrangement joins TRBV7-2 to TRBJ2-1; perhaps TRBD2 as D (6 bases). CDR3 size: 15 residues. CDR1 SGHTA and CDR2 FQGNSA come from the germline V gene. Trimming stripped 0 bases from V and 2 bases from J, with 8 bases between. The CDR3: CASSLASGAYNEQFF. The CDR3 DNA sequence: TGTGCCAGCAGCTTAGCTAGCGGAGCCTACAATGAGCAGTTCTTC. Using reference TRBV7-2 and TRBJ2-1 for the parts outside the CDR3, the full variable domain is GAGVSQSPSNKVTEKGKDVELRCDPISGHTALYWYRQSLGQGLEFLIYFQGNSAPDKSGLPSDRFSAERTGGSVSTLTIQRTQQEDSAVYLCASSLASGAYNEQFFGPGTRLTVL.

V and J are TRBV5-1 and TRBJ1-1; D is uncertain. The V end was cut by 1 base, the J end by 4 bases, with 14 bases between. This CDR3 is built from 15 residues. Germline V gene data show CDR1 as SGHRS and CDR2 as YFSETQ. The CDR3 nucleotides are TGCGCCAGCAGCTTGTTCGGGGATGCCGTCACTGAAGCTTTCTTT. Translating gives CASSLFGDAVTEAFF.

As concerns this clone: An end of the junction does not agree with germline; a read error may underlie this. This chain connects TRBV5-1 to TRBJ2-1; TRBD1 might be the D (6 bases). Germline loops: CDR1 SGHRS, CDR2 YFSETQ. The CDR3 is 14 amino acids. The CDR3, as DNA: TGCGCCAGCTGGACAGATGGCTCCTACAATGAGCAGCTCTTC. This translates into CASWTDGSYNEQLF.

This chain connects TRBV7-9 to TRBJ1-5; D might be TRBD1 (5 bases). Germline V gene sequence: CDR1 SEHNR, CDR2 FQNEAQ (reference sequence). The CDR3 spans 15 residues. Trimming stripped 1 base from V and 9 bases from J, with 16 bases between. CDR3 DNA sequence: TGTGCCAGCAGCTTAGAAGGCCCGGGACTAGGGCCCCAGCATTTT. Translating gives CASSLEGPGLGPQHF.

The chain joins TRBV4-1 to TRBJ1-3, with a possible D match to TRBD1 (5 bases). The CDR3 sequence is 16 residues long. The V gene's germline CDR1 is MGHRA and CDR2 YSYEKL. V shed 1 base and J shed 2 bases, with 12 bases lying between them. In DNA form, the CDR3 reads TGCGCCAGCAGCCAAGGGGCAGGGATGACTGGAAACACCATATATTTT. Protein sequence: CASSQGAGMTGNTIYF.

The chain links TRBV5-6 to TRBJ2-5; TRBD1 matches at 7 bases. The CDR3 runs 14 residues. Trimming cost V 5 bases and J 3 bases; bases outside gene matches: 7. CDR1 SGHDT and CDR2 YYEEEE come from the germline V gene. The CDR3 spells CASRRGQLEETQYF. The CDR3 coding sequence is TGTGCCAGCAGGAGGGGACAGCTAGAAGAGACCCAGTACTTC.

The CDR3: CASSVAGSGFNEQFF. CDR3 sequence (DNA): TGTGCCAGCAGCGTAGCAGGTAGCGGGTTCAATGAGCAGTTCTTC. The J gene is TRBJ2-1, the V gene TRBV9, with 7 bases lining up with TRBD2. This CDR3 is built from 15 residues. Germline V gene data show CDR1 as SGDLS and CDR2 as YYNGEE. J gave up 6 bases and V 0 bases, and 6 bases lay outside the gene matches.

This clone was picked up one time. This CDR3 reads CASSFAGTETGELFF. The CDR3 DNA reads TGTGCCAGCAGCTTTGCCGGGACAGAAACCGGGGAGCTGTTTTTT. This chain links TRBV11-2 with TRBJ2-2, with TRBD1 matching 7 bases. Looked up from germline, CDR1 is SGHAT and CDR2 is FQNNGV. Trimming took 3 bases from V and 5 from J; bases not matched to a gene: 6. This CDR3 is 15 amino acids long.

This rearrangement joins TRBV7-9 to TRBJ1-2, with no clear D. V lost 3 bases to trimming and J lost 4 bases, with 9 bases between them. From germline, CDR1 is SEHNR and CDR2 FQNEAQ (reference sequence). CDR3 length: 13 residues. CDR3 DNA sequence: TGTGCCAGCAGCTTTCGCGGATTCTATGGCTACACCTTC. This gives the protein CASSFRGFYGYTF.

CDR3 DNA sequence: TGTGCCAGCAGTTACGGGACTAGCGGGAGACTCGAGGGGCAGTACTTC. Translating gives CASSYGTSGRLEGQYF. The rearrangement joins TRBV28 to TRBJ2-7; 14 bases are a match to TRBD2. This CDR3 region has 16 residues. The V gene end was trimmed by 4 bases and the J gene end by 9 bases; junction bases not matched to a gene: 11. Looked up from germline, CDR1 is MDHEN and CDR2 is SYDVKM.

The CDR3 DNA follows: TGTGCCAGCAGCTTTACTAGCGGGGTAACCTACGAGCAGTACTTC. Translation gives CASSFTSGVTYEQYF. This chain joins TRBV7-6 and TRBJ2-7, with 10 bases matching TRBD2. With 3 bases clipped from V and 2 bases from J, the junction kept 4 bases outside the gene matches. This CDR3 comprises 15 residues. From germline, CDR1 is SGHVS and CDR2 FNYEAQ.

This clone has only a few counts. Other DNA sequences in the same sample also yield this CDR3. The V and J genes are TRBV7-9 and TRBJ1-4; TRBD1 matches 9 bases. The CDR3 covers 14 residues. Germline CDR1 is SEHNR and CDR2 is FQNEAQ (reference sequence). The V and J ends lost 4 bases and 7 bases, in that order; junction bases with no gene match: 4. CDR3 loop: CASSSTGGSEKLFF. The CDR3 coding sequence is TGTGCCAGCAGCTCGACAGGGGGAAGTGAAAAACTGTTTTTT.

The chain recombines TRBV18 with TRBJ1-2; D ambiguous. The CDR3 covers 12 residues. From germline, CDR1 is KGHSH and CDR2 LQKENI. The V end was cut by 2 bases, the J end by 10 bases, with 11 bases between. CDR3 nucleotide sequence: TGTGCCAGCTCACCAGGCAATGGCCCCTACACCTTC. Protein product: CASSPGNGPYTF.

The chain uses TRBV14 and TRBJ2-2; 11 nucleotides match TRBD2. The CDR3 runs to 20 residues. V lost 2 bases and J lost 1; bases outside the gene matches: 12. Germline CDR1 SGHDN, CDR2 FVKESK. As DNA, the CDR3 is TGTGCCAGCAGCCAAAGTAAGGATCGACTAGCGGGGCTGAACACCGGGGAGCTGTTTTTT. Its translation is CASSQSKDRLAGLNTGELFF. The variable domain in full, with the rest retrieved from reference TRBV14 and TRBJ2-2, is EAGVTQFPSHSVIEKGQTVTLRCDPISGHDNLYWYRRVMGKEIKFLLHFVKESKQDESGMPNNRFLAERTGGTYSTLKVQPAELEDSGVYFCASSQSKDRLAGLNTGELFFGEGSRLTVL.

The V gene is TRBV7-3, the J gene TRBJ2-1; TRBD2 matches at 7 bases. The CDR3 is 13 amino acids. V was clipped by 5 bases and J by 6 bases; unmatched bases: 4. In germline, CDR1 is SGHTA, CDR2 FQGTGA. The CDR3 spells CASSPGGGNEQFF. In DNA, the CDR3 is TGTGCCAGCAGCCCGGGAGGCGGCAATGAGCAGTTCTTC.

This clone was counted a few times. The chain uses TRBV6-1 and TRBJ1-3; 7 nucleotides match TRBD1. Germline CDR1 MNHNS, CDR2 SASEGT. The J segment lost 0 bases and the V segment lost 3 bases, leaving 5 bases of the junction unmatched. The CDR3 has 16 residues. The CDR3: CASSDRTGDSGNTIYF. The CDR3 DNA reads as TGTGCCAGCAGTGATAGGACAGGCGACTCTGGAAACACCATATATTTT.

The chain employs TRBV5-4 and TRBJ2-7; perhaps TRBD1 as D (6 bases). V was cut by 0 bases and J by 3 bases, with 13 bases left in between. Germline CDR1 is SGHNT and CDR2 is YYREEE (reference sequence). This CDR3 spans 15 amino acids. CDR3 sequence reads: CASSLEQGRGYEQYF. CDR3 nucleotides: TGTGCCAGCAGCTTGGAACAGGGAAGAGGCTACGAGCAGTACTTC.